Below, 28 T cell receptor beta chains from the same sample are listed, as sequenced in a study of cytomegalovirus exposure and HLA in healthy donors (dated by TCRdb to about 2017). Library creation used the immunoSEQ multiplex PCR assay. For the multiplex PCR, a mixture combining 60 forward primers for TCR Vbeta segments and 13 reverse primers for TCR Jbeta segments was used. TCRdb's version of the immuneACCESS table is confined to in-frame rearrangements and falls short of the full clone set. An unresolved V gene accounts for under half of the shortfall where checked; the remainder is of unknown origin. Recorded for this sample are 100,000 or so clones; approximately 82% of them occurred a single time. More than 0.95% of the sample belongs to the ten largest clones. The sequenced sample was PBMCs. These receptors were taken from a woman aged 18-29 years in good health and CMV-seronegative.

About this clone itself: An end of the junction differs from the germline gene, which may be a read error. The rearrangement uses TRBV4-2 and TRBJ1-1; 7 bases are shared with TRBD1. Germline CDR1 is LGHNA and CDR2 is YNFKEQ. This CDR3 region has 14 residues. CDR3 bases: TGTGCCAGCAGGCCGACAGGGTTGAATACTGAAGCTTTCTTT. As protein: CASRPTGLNTEAFF.

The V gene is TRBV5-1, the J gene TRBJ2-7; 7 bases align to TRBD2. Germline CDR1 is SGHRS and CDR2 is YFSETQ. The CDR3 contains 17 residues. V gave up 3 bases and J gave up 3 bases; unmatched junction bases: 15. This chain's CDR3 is CASSSGVAGRLRYEQYF. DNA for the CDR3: TGCGCCAGCAGCTCCGGGGTAGCGGGCCGTCTCCGCTACGAGCAGTACTTC.

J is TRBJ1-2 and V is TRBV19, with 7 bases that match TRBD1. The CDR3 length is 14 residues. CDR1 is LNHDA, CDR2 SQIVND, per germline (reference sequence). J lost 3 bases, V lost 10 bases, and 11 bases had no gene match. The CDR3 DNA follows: TGTGCCACCTCGAGGAGGGGGCAGGACTATGGCTACACCTTC. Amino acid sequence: CATSRRGQDYGYTF.

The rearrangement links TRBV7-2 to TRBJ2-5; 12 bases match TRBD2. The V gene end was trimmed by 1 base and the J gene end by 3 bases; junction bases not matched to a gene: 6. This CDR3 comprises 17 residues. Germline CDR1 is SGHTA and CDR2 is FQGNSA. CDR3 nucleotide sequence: TGTGCCAGCAGCTTAGATCGGCTAGCGGGAGGGGAAGAGACCCAGTACTTC. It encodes CASSLDRLAGGEETQYF. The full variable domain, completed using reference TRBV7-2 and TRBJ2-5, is GAGVSQSPSNKVTEKGKDVELRCDPISGHTALYWYRQSLGQGLEFLIYFQGNSAPDKSGLPSDRFSAERTGGSVSTLTIQRTQQEDSAVYLCASSLDRLAGGEETQYFGPGTRLLVL.

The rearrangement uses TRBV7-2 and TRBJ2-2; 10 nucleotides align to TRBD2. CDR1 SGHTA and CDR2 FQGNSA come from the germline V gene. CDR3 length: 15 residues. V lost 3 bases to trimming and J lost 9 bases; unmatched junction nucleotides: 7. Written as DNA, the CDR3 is TGTGCCAGCAGCTTGGGGACTAGCGTTTTCCGGGAGCTGTTTTTT. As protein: CASSLGTSVFRELFF.

The CDR3 DNA follows: TGTGCCAGCAGCTTAGGCGGGACTCGAGATACGCAGTATTTT. It codes for CASSLGGTRDTQYF. This chain connects TRBV11-2 to TRBJ2-3; TRBD2 is a possible D gene (6 bases). The CDR3 is 14 residues long. The germline V and J ends were trimmed by 1 base and 5 bases, with 10 bases remaining between them. Per germline, CDR1 SGHAT and CDR2 FQNNGV.

CDR3 nucleotide sequence: TGTGCCAGCAGCTTAGCCATATTCCGACTAGCGGGGGGGGCCTACGAGCAGTACTTC. Its translation is CASSLAIFRLAGGAYEQYF. This chain uses TRBV7-2 with TRBJ2-5, with 14 bases matching TRBD2. The end of the DNA is better explained by TRBJ2-7, so the J call may be wrong. The CDR3 runs to 19 residues. Germline lookup yields CDR1 SGHTA and CDR2 FQGNSA.

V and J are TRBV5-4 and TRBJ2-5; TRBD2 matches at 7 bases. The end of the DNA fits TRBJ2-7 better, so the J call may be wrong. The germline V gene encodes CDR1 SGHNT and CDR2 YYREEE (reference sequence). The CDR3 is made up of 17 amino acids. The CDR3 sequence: CASSLGASGRSSYEQYF. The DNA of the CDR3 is TGTGCCAGCAGCTTGGGCGCTAGCGGAAGGAGCTCCTACGAGCAGTACTTC.

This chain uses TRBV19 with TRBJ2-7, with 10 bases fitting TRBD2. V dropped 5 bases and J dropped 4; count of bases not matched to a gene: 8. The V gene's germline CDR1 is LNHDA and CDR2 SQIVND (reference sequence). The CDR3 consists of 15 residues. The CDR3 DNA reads TGTGCCAGTAGTCGGTATAGCGGGAGGATATACGAGCAGTACTTC. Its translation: CASSRYSGRIYEQYF.

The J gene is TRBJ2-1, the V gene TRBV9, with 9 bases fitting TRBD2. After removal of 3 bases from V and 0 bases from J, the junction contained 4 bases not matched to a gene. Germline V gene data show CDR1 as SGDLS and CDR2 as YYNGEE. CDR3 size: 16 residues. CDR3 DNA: TGTGCCAGCAGCGCGGGGGGACTAGCCTCCTACAATGAGCAGTTCTTC. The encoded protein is CASSAGGLASYNEQFF.

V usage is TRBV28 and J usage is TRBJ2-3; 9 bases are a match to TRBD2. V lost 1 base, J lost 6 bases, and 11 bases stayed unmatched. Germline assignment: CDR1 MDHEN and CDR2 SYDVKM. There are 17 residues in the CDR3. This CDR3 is CASSLYKGAGGADTQYF. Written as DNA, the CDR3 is TGTGCCAGCAGTTTATACAAGGGAGCGGGAGGAGCGGATACGCAGTATTTT.

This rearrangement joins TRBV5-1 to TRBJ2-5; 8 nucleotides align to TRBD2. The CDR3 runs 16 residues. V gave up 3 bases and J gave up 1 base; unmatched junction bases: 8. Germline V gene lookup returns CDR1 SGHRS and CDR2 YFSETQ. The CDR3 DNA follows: TGCGCCAGCAGCTCTTTCTTCGGGGGGGCCCAAGAGACCCAGTACTTC. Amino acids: CASSSFFGGAQETQYF.

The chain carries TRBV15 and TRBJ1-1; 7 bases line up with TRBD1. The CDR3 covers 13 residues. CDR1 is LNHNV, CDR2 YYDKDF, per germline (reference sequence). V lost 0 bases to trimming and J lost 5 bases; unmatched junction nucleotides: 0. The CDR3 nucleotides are TGTGCCACCAGCAGAGAGACAGGGACTGAAGCTTTCTTT. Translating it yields CATSRETGTEAFF.

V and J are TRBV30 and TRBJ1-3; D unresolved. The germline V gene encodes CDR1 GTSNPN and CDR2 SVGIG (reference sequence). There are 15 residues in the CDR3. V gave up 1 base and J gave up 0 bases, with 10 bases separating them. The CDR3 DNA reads TGTGCCTGGAGTGCTCGGGGAAACTCTGGAAACACCATATATTTT. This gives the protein CAWSARGNSGNTIYF.

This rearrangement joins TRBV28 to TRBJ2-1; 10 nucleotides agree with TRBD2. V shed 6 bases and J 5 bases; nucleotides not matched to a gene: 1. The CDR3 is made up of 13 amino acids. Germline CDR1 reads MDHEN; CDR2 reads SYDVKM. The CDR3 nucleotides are TGTGCCAGCAGAGCGGGGGGGGACAATGAGCAGTTCTTC. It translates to CASRAGGDNEQFF.

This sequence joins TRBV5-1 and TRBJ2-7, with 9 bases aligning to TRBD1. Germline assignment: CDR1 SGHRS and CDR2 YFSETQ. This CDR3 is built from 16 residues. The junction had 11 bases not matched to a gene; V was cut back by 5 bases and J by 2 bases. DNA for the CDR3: TGCGCCAGCAGGCTAGACCGGGACAGGGTAACCTACGAGCAGTACTTC. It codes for CASRLDRDRVTYEQYF.

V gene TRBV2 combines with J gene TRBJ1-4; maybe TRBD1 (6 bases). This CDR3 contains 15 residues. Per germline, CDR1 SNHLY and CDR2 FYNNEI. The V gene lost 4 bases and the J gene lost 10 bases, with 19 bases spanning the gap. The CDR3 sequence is CASSVLAGTSGKLFF. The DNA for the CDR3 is TGTGCCAGCAGTGTTTTGGCAGGGACATCGGGAAAACTGTTTTTT.

CDR3 residues: CAIKWTGGGELFF. The CDR3 nucleotides are TGTGCCATCAAATGGACAGGGGGCGGGGAGCTGTTTTTT. The gene calls are TRBV2 and TRBJ2-2; 10 positions match TRBD1. CDR1 is SNHLY and CDR2 is FYNNEI in the germline V gene. V lost 10 bases and J lost 7; bases outside the gene matches: 6. The CDR3 consists of 13 residues.

The CDR3 loop reads CASRGENYGYTF. For the CDR3, the DNA is TGTGCCAGCCGGGGAGAGAACTATGGCTACACCTTC. This chain joins TRBV2 and TRBJ1-2; no firm D call. This CDR3 spans 12 amino acids. CDR1 is SNHLY and CDR2 is FYNNEI in the germline V gene. V lost 8 bases and J 2 bases, leaving 9 bases between the germline ends.

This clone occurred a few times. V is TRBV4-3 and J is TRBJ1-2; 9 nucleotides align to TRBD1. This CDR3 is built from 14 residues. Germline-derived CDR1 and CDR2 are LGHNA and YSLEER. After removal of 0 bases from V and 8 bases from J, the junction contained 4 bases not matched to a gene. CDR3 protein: CASSQEGDREGYTF. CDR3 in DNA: TGCGCCAGCAGCCAAGAGGGGGACAGGGAAGGCTACACCTTC.

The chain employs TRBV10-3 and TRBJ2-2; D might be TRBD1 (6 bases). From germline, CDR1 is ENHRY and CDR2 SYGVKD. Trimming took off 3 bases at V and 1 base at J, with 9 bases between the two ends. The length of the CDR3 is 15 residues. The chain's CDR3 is CAISDSDRNTGELFF. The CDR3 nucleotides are TGTGCCATCAGTGACTCGGACAGGAACACCGGGGAGCTGTTTTTT.

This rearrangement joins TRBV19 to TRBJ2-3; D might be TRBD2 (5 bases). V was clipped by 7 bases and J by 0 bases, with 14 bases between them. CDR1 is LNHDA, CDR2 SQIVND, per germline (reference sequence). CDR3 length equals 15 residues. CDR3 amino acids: CASTKRPSSTDTQYF. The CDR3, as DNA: TGTGCCAGTACCAAGCGGCCGTCTAGCACAGATACGCAGTATTTT.

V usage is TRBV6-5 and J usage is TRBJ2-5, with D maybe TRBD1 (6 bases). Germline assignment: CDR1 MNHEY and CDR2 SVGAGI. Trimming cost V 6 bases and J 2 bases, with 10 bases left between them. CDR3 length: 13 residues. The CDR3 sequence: CASRVTGQETQYF. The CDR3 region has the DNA TGTGCCAGCAGGGTAACAGGGCAAGAGACCCAGTACTTC.

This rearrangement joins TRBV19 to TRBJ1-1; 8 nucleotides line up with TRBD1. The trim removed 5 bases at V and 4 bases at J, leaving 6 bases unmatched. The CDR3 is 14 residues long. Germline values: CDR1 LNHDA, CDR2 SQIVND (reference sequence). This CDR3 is CASSSRGRGTEAFF. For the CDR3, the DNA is TGTGCCAGTAGTTCCAGGGGGCGCGGCACTGAAGCTTTCTTT.

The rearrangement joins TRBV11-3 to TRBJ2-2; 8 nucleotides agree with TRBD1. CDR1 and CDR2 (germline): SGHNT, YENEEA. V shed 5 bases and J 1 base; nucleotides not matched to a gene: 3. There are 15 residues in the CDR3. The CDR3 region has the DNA TGTGCCAGCAGCCCCGGACAGGGGAACACCGGGGAGCTGTTTTTT. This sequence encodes CASSPGQGNTGELFF.

CDR3: CASNGLNTEAFF. The CDR3 nucleotides read TGTGCCAGCAACGGTTTGAACACTGAAGCTTTCTTT. This rearrangement joins TRBV27 to TRBJ1-1; no firm D call. The germline V gene encodes CDR1 MNHEY and CDR2 SMNVEV (reference sequence). With 7 bases removed from V and 0 bases from J, the gap between germline ends came to 6 bases. This CDR3 spans 12 amino acids.

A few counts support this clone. The CDR3 region has the DNA TGTGCCAGCAGTGAGCTTCCGGGACAGGGGTATTCACCCCTCCACTTT. Translation: CASSELPGQGYSPLHF. The V call is TRBV2, the J call TRBJ1-6, with 10 positions matching TRBD1. This CDR3 has 16 residues. V trimming: 3 bases; J trimming: 8 bases; junction bases outside the gene matches: 7. The germline V gene has CDR1 SNHLY and CDR2 FYNNEI.

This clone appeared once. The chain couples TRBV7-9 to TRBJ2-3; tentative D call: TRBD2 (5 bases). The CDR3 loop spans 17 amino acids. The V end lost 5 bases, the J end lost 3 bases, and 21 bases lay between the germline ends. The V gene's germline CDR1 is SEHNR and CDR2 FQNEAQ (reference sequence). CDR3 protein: CASSPRGGTGKTDTQYF. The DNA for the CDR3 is TGTGCCAGCAGCCCCCGGGGTGGCACCGGTAAGACAGATACGCAGTATTTT.